One and the same sample provided the 15 T cell receptor beta chains below, sequenced in a study of blood T cell repertoires in COVID-19 (dated by TCRdb to 2020 to 2022). The library was built by means of the immunoSEQ multiplex PCR assay. TCRdb holds this immuneACCESS table with in-frame rearrangements only. Some clones are missing; in checked studies, unresolved V genes explain under half, and the rest has no known cause. The table for this sample lists around 380,000 clones; approximately 77% of them were counted only once. Together, the top ten hold 1.1% of the sample. The sample taken for sequencing was peripheral blood. These receptors were collected from a human donor with acute or convalescent COVID-19. The donor label of this sample is uncertain.

This chain links TRBV2 with TRBJ2-2; 11 bases agree with TRBD2. The CDR3 loop spans 15 amino acids. Germline V gene sequence: CDR1 SNHLY, CDR2 FYNNEI. J gave up 7 bases and V 4 bases, and 5 bases lay outside the gene matches. CDR3 residues: CASSGLAGIRGELFF. For the CDR3, the DNA is TGTGCCAGCAGTGGACTAGCGGGGATCCGCGGGGAGCTGTTTTTT.

This rearrangement joins TRBV5-1 to TRBJ2-1; 7 bases agree with TRBD2. V shed 2 bases, J shed 5 bases, and the junction held 4 bases outside the gene matches. Germline V gene sequence: CDR1 SGHRS, CDR2 YFSETQ. The CDR3 covers 14 residues. The CDR3 coding sequence is TGCGCCAGCAGCTTTGGGGGGGAAAACAATGAGCAGTTCTTC. Its translation: CASSFGGENNEQFF.

The rearrangement joins TRBV7-9 to TRBJ2-5, with TRBD2 matching over 7 bases. Germline CDR1 is SEHNR and CDR2 is FQNEAQ (reference sequence). The CDR3 consists of 15 residues. The ends lost 0 bases at V and 2 bases at J; junction bases unmatched: 3. The CDR3 nucleotides read TGTGCCAGCAGCTTAGCCGGACTAGGACAAGAGACCCAGTACTTC. It translates to CASSLAGLGQETQYF.

The chain joins TRBV5-1 to TRBJ2-1; 10 positions match TRBD2. Germline V gene data show CDR1 as SGHRS and CDR2 as YFSETQ. The CDR3 contains 15 residues. V shed 0 bases, J shed 9 bases, and the junction held 6 bases outside the gene matches. CDR3 sequence (DNA): TGCGCCAGCAGCTTGGTAAGCGGGAGGGGGCCTGAGCAGTTCTTC. It translates to CASSLVSGRGPEQFF.

This clone showed up just once. This chain joins TRBV10-2 and TRBJ2-1, with TRBD2 matching 10 bases. The germline V gene has CDR1 WSHSY and CDR2 SAAADI. V shed 6 bases, J shed 6 bases, and the junction held 14 bases outside the gene matches. This CDR3 has 17 amino acids. The CDR3 nucleotides read TGCGCCAGCAGCCCGGGACTAGCGTCCCTAGGGAGCAATGAGCAGTTCTTC. This translates into CASSPGLASLGSNEQFF.

For the CDR3, the DNA is TGTGCCAGCAGTTTAGGACAGCCACCCTCCTACAATGAGCAGTTCTTC. It encodes CASSLGQPPSYNEQFF. The V gene is TRBV27, the J gene TRBJ2-1, with D possibly matching TRBD1 (6 bases). This CDR3 has 16 residues. Germline CDR1 is MNHEY and CDR2 is SMNVEV (reference sequence). The V end lost 2 bases, the J end lost 0 bases, and 11 bases lay between the germline ends.

The table lists this clone with a few counts. The same CDR3 is also encoded by other DNA sequences in this sample. V gene TRBV2 combines with J gene TRBJ2-1; D gene unclear. This CDR3 region has 15 residues. Germline CDR1 SNHLY, CDR2 FYNNEI. Trimming took 4 bases from V and 0 from J, leaving 10 bases between them. The CDR3 region is CASSAETSSYNEQFF. CDR3 nucleotides: TGTGCCAGCAGTGCGGAGACGTCCTCCTACAATGAGCAGTTCTTC.

The chain links TRBV5-6 to TRBJ1-5, with D possibly being TRBD1 (6 bases). From germline, CDR1 is SGHDT and CDR2 YYEEEE. Between the trimmed V and J ends, which lost 3 bases and 3 bases, there was a span of 10 bases. The length of the CDR3 is 14 residues. In nucleotides, the CDR3 is TGTGCCAGCAGCTGGGGGGGGCCCAATCAGCCCCAGCATTTT. Translation gives CASSWGGPNQPQHF.

This CDR3 reads CASSARQGVAAGANVLTF. CDR3 in DNA: TGTGCCAGCAGCGCCCGACAGGGGGTAGCGGCTGGGGCCAACGTCCTGACTTTC. V and J are TRBV3-1 (or the pseudogene TRBV3-2) and TRBJ2-6; 9 bases fit TRBD1. The CDR3 contains 18 residues. Germline CDR1 reads LGHDT; CDR2 reads YNNKEL (reference sequence). V lost 5 bases to trimming and J lost 2 bases; unmatched junction nucleotides: 10.

This clone has a handful of counts. The chain recombines TRBV19 with TRBJ1-1; 9 nucleotides match TRBD1. The V gene end was trimmed by 7 bases and the J gene end by 6 bases; junction bases not matched to a gene: 15. The germline V gene has CDR1 LNHDA and CDR2 SQIVND (reference sequence). The CDR3 has 16 amino acids. The CDR3 nucleotides read TGTGCCAGTACTAAAAGCCCGGGACAGGGAATCCCTGAAGCTTTCTTT. Its translation: CASTKSPGQGIPEAFF.

The CDR3 nucleotides are TGTGCCAGCAGTTTAAACTCGAACACTGAAGCTTTCTTT. This sequence encodes CASSLNSNTEAFF. The chain links TRBV27 to TRBJ1-1; D ambiguous. V lost 2 bases and J lost 1, with 5 bases in between. CDR3 length: 13 residues. Germline CDR1 is MNHEY and CDR2 is SMNVEV (reference sequence).

The chain is built from TRBV4-1 and TRBJ2-2; D possibly corresponds to TRBD1 (6 bases). Germline loops: CDR1 MGHRA, CDR2 YSYEKL. The V gene lost 5 bases and the J gene lost 0 bases, with 13 bases spanning the gap. The CDR3 spans 16 residues. DNA of the CDR3: TGCGCCAGCAGCTCCTACAGGACAGCGAACACCGGGGAGCTGTTTTTT. Residues: CASSSYRTANTGELFF.

The chain couples TRBV14 to TRBJ2-1, with 9 bases that match TRBD2. The germline V gene has CDR1 SGHDN and CDR2 FVKESK. V was clipped by 4 bases and J by 2 bases; unmatched bases: 3. CDR3 length: 15 residues. The CDR3 reads CASSLIAGAYNEQFF. The CDR3 DNA reads TGTGCCAGCAGCCTAATAGCGGGAGCCTACAATGAGCAGTTCTTC.

J is TRBJ2-5 and V is TRBV7-9; possibly TRBD2 for D (5 bases). V dropped 1 base and J dropped 5 bases, with 17 bases sitting between them. The germline CDR1 and CDR2 sequences are SEHNR and FQNEAQ (reference sequence). The length of the CDR3 is 16 residues. Written as DNA, the CDR3 is TGTGCCAGCAGCTTAGAGGGCGGGCAGGTCGCCGAGACCCAGTACTTC. Amino acids: CASSLEGGQVAETQYF.

The chain links TRBV25-1 to TRBJ1-6, with D hard to call. The CDR3 is 15 residues long. Deletions cut 0 bases from V and 8 bases from J, with 11 bases between. Germline CDR1 MGHDK, CDR2 SYGVNS. CDR3 loop: CASSEYNSPHSPLHF. CDR3 bases: TGTGCCAGCAGTGAATACAACAGTCCTCATTCACCCCTCCACTTT.